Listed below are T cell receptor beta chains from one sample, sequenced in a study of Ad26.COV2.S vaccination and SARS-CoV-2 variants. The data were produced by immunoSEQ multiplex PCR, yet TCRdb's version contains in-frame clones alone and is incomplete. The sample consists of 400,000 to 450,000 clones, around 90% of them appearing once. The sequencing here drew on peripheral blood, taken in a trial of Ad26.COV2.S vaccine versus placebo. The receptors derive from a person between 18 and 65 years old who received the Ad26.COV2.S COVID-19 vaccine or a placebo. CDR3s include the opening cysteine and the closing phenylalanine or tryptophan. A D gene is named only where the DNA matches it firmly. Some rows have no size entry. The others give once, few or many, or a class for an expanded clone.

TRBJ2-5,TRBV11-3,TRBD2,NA,TGTGCCGGACTGACTAGCGGGGACCAAGAGACCCAGTACTTC,CAGLTSGDQETQYF
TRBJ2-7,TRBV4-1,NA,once,TGCGCCAGCAGCCACGCGTATGACAGCGAGCAGTACTTC,CASSHAYDSEQYF
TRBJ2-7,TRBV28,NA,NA,TGTGCCAGCAGCCCCACCCCGACCTACGAGCAGTACTTC,CASSPTPTYEQYF
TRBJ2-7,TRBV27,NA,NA,TGTGCCAGCAGTTTGGGGGCTGGAGAGCAGTACTTC,CASSLGAGEQYF
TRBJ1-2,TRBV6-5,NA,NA,TGTGCCAGCAGTTACTCCGGGGGGCGTGAGGGCTACACCTTC,CASSYSGGREGYTF
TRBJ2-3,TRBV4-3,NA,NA,TGCGCCAGCAGCCCACACTCGGGAGGCACAGATACGCAGTATTTT,CASSPHSGGTDTQYF
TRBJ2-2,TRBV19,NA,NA,TGTGCCAGTAGTGTAAACCAGCAGGGCCCCACCGGGGAGCTGTTTTTT,CASSVNQQGPTGELFF
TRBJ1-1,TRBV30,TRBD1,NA,TGTGCCTGGGGTGCGGCGGACAGGAGGAACACTGAAGCTTTCTTT,CAWGAADRRNTEAFF
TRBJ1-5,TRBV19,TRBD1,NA,TGTGCCAGTAGTGGGACAGGGGAACAGCCCCAGCATTTT,CASSGTGEQPQHF
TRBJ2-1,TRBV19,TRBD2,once,TGTGCCAGTAGTCCCCTGGGCGGGAGGATCTACAATGAGCAGTTCTTC,CASSPLGGRIYNEQFF
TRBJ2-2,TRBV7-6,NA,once,TGTGCCAGCACCGCAACGAGAGTTTACACCGGGGAGCTGTTTTTT,CASTATRVYTGELFF
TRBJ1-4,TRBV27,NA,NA,TGTGCCAGCAGTTTATCGTGGGTGAAAAATGAAAAACTGTTTTTT,CASSLSWVKNEKLFF
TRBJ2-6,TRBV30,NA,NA,TGTGCCTGGAGACTCCTTTGGGGGGATTACTCTGGGGCCAACGTCCTGACTTTC,CAWRLLWGDYSGANVLTF